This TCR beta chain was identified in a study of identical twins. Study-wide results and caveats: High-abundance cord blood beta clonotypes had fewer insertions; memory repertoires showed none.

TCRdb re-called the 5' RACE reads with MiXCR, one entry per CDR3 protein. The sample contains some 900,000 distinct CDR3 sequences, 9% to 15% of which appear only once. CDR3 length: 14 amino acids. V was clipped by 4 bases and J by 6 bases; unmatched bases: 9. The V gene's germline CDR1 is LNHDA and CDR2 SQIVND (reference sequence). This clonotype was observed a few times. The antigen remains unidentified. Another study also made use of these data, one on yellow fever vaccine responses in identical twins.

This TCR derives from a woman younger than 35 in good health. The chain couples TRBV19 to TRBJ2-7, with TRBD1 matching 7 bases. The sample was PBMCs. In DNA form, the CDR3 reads TGTGCCAGTAGTACTCCGGGACAGAGGAGCGAGCAGTACTTC. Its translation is CASSTPGQRSEQYF.